The 5 T cell receptor beta chains in this list originate from one sample, sequenced in a study of molecular identifiers for immune sequencing clone quantification. TCRdb processed the PCR reads anew with MiXCR; each CDR3 protein has one entry. The sample holds 30,000 to 40,000 distinct CDR3 sequences; about a fifth are singletons and the top ten take approximately 1.2%. Sequencing input: naive CD8+ T cells from blood, with Jurkat cell RNA spiked in. Noted subset: FACS-sorted CD8+CD4-CCR7+CD45RA+ naive T cells. Receptors originate from a human donor in good health. Some libraries in this study had Jurkat cell RNA spiked in.

To note about this clonotype: It may be a read error: a sequence one base away is much more abundant. V and J are TRBV7-2 and TRBJ1-1; D is undetermined. The CDR3 sequence is 11 residues long. Germline V gene data show CDR1 as SGHTA and CDR2 as FQGNSA. CDR3 sequence reads: CASSLNTKAFF. In DNA form, the CDR3 reads TGTGCCAGCAGTCTGAACACTAAAGCTTTCTTT.

This clonotype was picked up many times. V is TRBV20-1 and J is TRBJ2-7; 13 bases map to TRBD2. Germline CDR1 is DFQATT and CDR2 is SNEGSKA (reference sequence). The CDR3 has 17 amino acids. V dropped 0 bases and J dropped 7; count of bases not matched to a gene: 12. CDR3 amino acids: CSAREPGLAGRGREQYF. In nucleotides, the CDR3 is TGCAGTGCTAGAGAACCGGGACTAGCGGGACGGGGCCGAGAGCAGTACTTC.

This clonotype was seen many times. This chain joins TRBV27 and TRBJ2-5, with D possibly being TRBD1 (8 bases). The CDR3 is made up of 15 amino acids. Germline lookup yields CDR1 MNHEY and CDR2 SMNVEV (reference sequence). The V end was cut by 4 bases, the J end by 5 bases, with 17 bases between. CDR3 loop: CASSSTTGGVETQYF. CDR3 nucleotides: TGTGCCAGCAGTTCCACCACAGGGGGGGTCGAGACCCAGTACTTC.

This clonotype was picked up many times. The chain combines TRBV19 with TRBJ2-7; no clear D gene. The V end lost 6 bases, the J end lost 0 bases, and 15 bases lay between the germline ends. This CDR3 comprises 15 residues. From germline, CDR1 is LNHDA and CDR2 SQIVND (reference sequence). Here the CDR3 reads CASRTAPGVSYEQYF. The DNA for the CDR3 is TGTGCCAGTAGAACTGCCCCCGGCGTCTCCTACGAGCAGTACTTC.

This clonotype was seen at least ten times. CDR3 residues: CASSRTSGGLSTDTQYF. In DNA form, the CDR3 reads TGTGCCAGCAGCCGGACTAGCGGGGGCCTTAGCACAGATACGCAGTATTTT. This sequence joins TRBV12-3 or TRBV12-4 and TRBJ2-3; 13 bases agree with TRBD2. The CDR3 covers 17 residues. The junction had 6 bases not matched to a gene; V was cut back by 6 bases and J by 0 bases.